The clone carrying this T cell receptor (beta chain) was seen more than once but under ten times. Its antigen is unidentified. The germline V gene has CDR1 SEHNR and CDR2 FQNEAQ (reference sequence). Trimming removed 0 bases from V and 12 bases from J, with 8 bases in between. The CDR3 sequence is 11 residues long. The investigators reverse transcribed all of the isolated RNA, so they sequenced expressed TCRB transcripts. Assay used: immunoSEQ multiplex PCR; TCRdb lists only in-frame clones, some missing. Counted here are some 660,000 clones, over 12% occurring once; the ten biggest clones make up 0.035% to 0.04%. This entry is derived from a study of beta chain features in type 1 diabetes. Findings and caveats of the study: Shorter TCRB CDR3s, moderately but significantly so, marked every one of the four CD4+ subsets in Type 1 diabetes patients.

The sequencing sample was made of naive CD4+ T cells from blood. V usage is TRBV7-9 and J usage is TRBJ1-1; D not certain. This TCR was recovered from a man aged 18 to 30 with type 1 diabetes. The CDR3 reads CASSLAGATFF. The CDR3, as DNA: TGTGCCAGCAGCTTAGCTGGAGCGACTTTCTTT.